The clone carrying this T cell receptor beta chain was seen once. Its antigen is undetermined. TCRdb's table, derived via immunoSEQ multiplex PCR, lists solely in-frame clones and lacks some. The table includes about 86,000 clones, almost 90% detected once. Looked up from germline, CDR1 is MNHEY and CDR2 is SVGAGI. CDR3 length: 16 amino acids. V lost 0 bases to trimming and J lost 0 bases, with 10 bases between them. These data originate in a study of T cell responses to AZD1222 COVID-19 vaccine. General observations from the study: Only after the peak T cell response were repertoires sampled. Mapped onto spike, vaccine-associated CD4 TCRs spanned it and were dominant at 160-218 and 743-854.

The sequence was collected from an adult who received the AZD1222 COVID-19 vaccine. Material: peripheral blood, obtained 28 days after the second AZD1222 dose. The chain employs TRBV6-5 and TRBJ2-3, with D perhaps matching TRBD2 (6 bases). The CDR3 here is CASSYSVAGSTDTQYF. DNA for the CDR3: TGTGCCAGCAGTTACTCGGTCGCGGGAAGCACAGATACGCAGTATTTT.